Listed below are T cell receptor beta chains from one sample, sequenced in a study of blood T cell repertoires in COVID-19. Data came from immunoSEQ multiplex PCR; TCRdb stores just in-frame clones and leaves some out. The table has 50,000 to 60,000 clones, 90% to 95% seen once; the top ten hold about 8.9%. The specimen sequenced was peripheral blood. These TCRs come from an elderly woman with acute or convalescent COVID-19. The CDR3 runs from the conserved cysteine through the conserved F or W. Fields, in order: J gene, clone size, V gene, CDR3 length, CDR3 protein. Rows may omit the clone size; those that give it use once, few, many or a size class.

j_gene: TRBJ2-7; abundance: once; v_gene: TRBV4-2; len: 16; CDR3aa: CASSQEWLAGVYEQYF
j_gene: TRBJ1-1; abundance: -; v_gene: TRBV19; len: 16; CDR3aa: CASSIGQGYMNTEAFF
j_gene: TRBJ2-1; abundance: -; v_gene: TRBV5-1; len: 14; CDR3aa: CASSTGEDYNEQFF
j_gene: TRBJ2-7; abundance: few; v_gene: TRBV10-3; len: 11; CDR3aa: CAISEQDWQYF
j_gene: TRBJ2-7; abundance: -; v_gene: TRBV28; len: 17; CDR3aa: CASSLSEWGQNSYEQYF
j_gene: TRBJ2-4; abundance: -; v_gene: TRBV6-5; len: 13; CDR3aa: CASRAPGKNIQYF
j_gene: TRBJ1-1; abundance: -; v_gene: TRBV19; len: 12; CDR3aa: CASSRQQSEAFF
j_gene: TRBJ1-1; abundance: -; v_gene: TRBV18; len: 14; CDR3aa: CASSSTGGDTEAFF
j_gene: TRBJ2-5; abundance: once; v_gene: TRBV5-1; len: 16; CDR3aa: CASSSGLAGGRETQYF
j_gene: TRBJ2-2; abundance: -; v_gene: TRBV6-4; len: 16; CDR3aa: CASSQEGGLGTGELFF
j_gene: TRBJ2-1; abundance: -; v_gene: TRBV5-1; len: 15; CDR3aa: CASSLGTGPLNEQFF
j_gene: TRBJ2-5; abundance: -; v_gene: TRBV30; len: 14; CDR3aa: CAWSEVGRPETQYF
j_gene: TRBJ2-1; abundance: -; v_gene: TRBV28; len: 15; CDR3aa: CASRRTSSSYNEQFF
j_gene: TRBJ1-5; abundance: few; v_gene: TRBV28; len: 13; CDR3aa: CASSHDSYQPQHF
j_gene: TRBJ1-2; abundance: -; v_gene: TRBV19; len: 15; CDR3aa: CASTENGVIGDGYTF
j_gene: TRBJ1-5; abundance: -; v_gene: TRBV5-8; len: 12; CDR3aa: CASSPSSIREHF
j_gene: TRBJ2-3; abundance: few; v_gene: TRBV18; len: 14; CDR3aa: CASSPTPSADTQYF
j_gene: TRBJ2-1; abundance: -; v_gene: TRBV7-2; len: 14; CDR3aa: CASSLAIDRDEQFF
j_gene: TRBJ1-2; abundance: few; v_gene: TRBV4-1; len: 16; CDR3aa: CASSQVRQGSAKGYTF
j_gene: TRBJ2-3; abundance: -; v_gene: TRBV29-1; len: 13; CDR3aa: CSASGGAGDTQYF
j_gene: TRBJ2-7; abundance: -; v_gene: TRBV4-3; len: 16; CDR3aa: CASSQDRSGVIYEQYF
j_gene: TRBJ2-1; abundance: -; v_gene: TRBV5-1; len: 15; CDR3aa: CASSLGGGIKNEQFF
j_gene: TRBJ1-2; abundance: -; v_gene: TRBV30; len: 12; CDR3aa: CAWKEQGYGYTF
j_gene: TRBJ1-5; abundance: -; v_gene: TRBV7-2; len: 18; CDR3aa: CASSLVAGTGRNNQPQHF
j_gene: TRBJ2-2; abundance: -; v_gene: TRBV3-1/TRBV3-2; len: 16; CDR3aa: CASSHRQGRNTGELFF
j_gene: TRBJ2-1; abundance: -; v_gene: TRBV7-2; len: 16; CDR3aa: CASSLAGTSGSNEQFF
j_gene: TRBJ2-3; abundance: -; v_gene: TRBV7-8; len: 14; CDR3aa: CASRPSGSADTQYF
j_gene: TRBJ1-6; abundance: -; v_gene: TRBV2; len: 12; CDR3aa: CASSVGVVALHF
j_gene: TRBJ2-7; abundance: -; v_gene: TRBV18; len: 13; CDR3aa: CASSDFGPYEQYF
j_gene: TRBJ1-3; abundance: once; v_gene: TRBV19; len: 16; CDR3aa: CASTLGGLSSGNTIYF
j_gene: TRBJ2-2; abundance: few; v_gene: TRBV30; len: 15; CDR3aa: CAWRVPLGYTGELFF
j_gene: TRBJ1-2; abundance: -; v_gene: TRBV18; len: 17; CDR3aa: CASSPLSGGLQEDGYTF
j_gene: TRBJ2-1; abundance: -; v_gene: TRBV18; len: 16; CDR3aa: CASSPREGRSGNEQFF